A single T cell receptor (beta chain) is shown here with its context. An end of the junction does not agree with germline; a read error may underlie this. The data were taken from a study of T-cell memory formation after mild COVID-19. TCRdb reprocessed the 5' RACE reads with MiXCR, giving one entry per CDR3 protein. The sample contains 470,000 or so distinct CDR3 sequences, about 20% of which appear only once. The germline CDR1 and CDR2 sequences are SGHRS and YFSETQ. The CDR3 has 13 amino acids. The TCR sequence derives from an adult woman who had mild COVID-19 (a few samples of this study predate the infection). Cell type and time point are not known. Sequencing was performed on PBMCs or a T cell subset sorted from them (not recorded which). The chain recombines TRBV5-1 with TRBJ1-1, with TRBD1 matching 7 bases. The CDR3 sequence is CASSPTGQLRELF. The CDR3 coding sequence is TGCGCCAGCAGCCCAACGGGACAGCTAAGGGAGCTCTTT. The whole variable domain, filled in from reference TRBV5-1 and TRBJ1-1, reads KAGVTQTPRYLIKTRGQQVTLSCSPISGHRSVSWYQQTPGQGLQFLFEYFSETQRNKGNFPGRFSGRQFSNSRSEMNVSTLELGDSALYLCASSPTGQLRELFGQGTRLTVV.